These 8 T cell receptor beta chains were all obtained from the same sample, sequenced in a study of cytomegalovirus exposure and HLA in healthy donors. Primers for the PCR totalled 60 Vbeta and 13 Jbeta. Assay: immunoSEQ multiplex PCR; the TCRdb copy retains only in-frame clones and omits some. The table lists roughly 77,000 clones, about three quarters of them singletons. The specimen was PBMCs. These receptors were taken from a man in his forties or fifties in good health and CMV-seronegative.

The table lists this clone with a few counts. This chain connects TRBV4-3 to TRBJ2-6; D not resolved. The germline CDR1 and CDR2 sequences are LGHNA and YSLEER. The CDR3 has 17 amino acids. V dropped 0 bases and J dropped 1 base, with 10 bases sitting between them. The CDR3 sequence is CASSQESGGSGANVLTF. The CDR3 nucleotides read TGCGCCAGCAGCCAAGAATCTGGCGGTTCTGGGGCCAACGTCCTGACTTTC.

This chain connects TRBV7-9 to TRBJ2-2, with D possibly being TRBD1 (5 bases). The CDR3 extends over 14 amino acids. Germline V lookup: CDR1 SEHNR, CDR2 FQNEAQ (reference sequence). The ends were cut back, 5 bases at V and 5 bases at J, with 12 bases in the middle. In DNA form, the CDR3 reads TGTGCCAGCAGCAACGCCCCAGGGACCGGGGAGCTGTTTTTT. It codes for CASSNAPGTGELFF. The full variable domain, rest sourced from reference TRBV7-9 and TRBJ2-2, is DTGVSQNPRHKITKRGQNVTFRCDPISEHNRLYWYRQTLGQGPEFLTYFQNEAQLEKSRLLSDRFSAERPKGSFSTLEIQRTEQGDSAMYLCASSNAPGTGELFFGEGSRLTVL.

This rearrangement joins TRBV25-1 to TRBJ2-5, with 12 bases aligning to TRBD2. CDR1 is MGHDK, CDR2 SYGVNS, per germline. The trim removed 5 bases at V and 5 bases at J, leaving 3 bases unmatched. The CDR3 is made up of 14 amino acids. CDR3 nucleotide sequence: TGTGCCAGCAGTTCAACTAGCGGGAGGGAGACCCAGTACTTC. Its translation: CASSSTSGRETQYF.

The chain uses TRBV10-3 and TRBJ2-5; 13 bases map to TRBD2. The end of the DNA aligns better with TRBJ2-7, so the J call may be wrong. The CDR3 loop spans 17 amino acids. The germline gives CDR1 ENHRY, CDR2 SYGVKD. In nucleotides, the CDR3 is TGTGCCGCTCGGGGGACTAGCGGGACCCCCGAGGCACGCGAGCAGTACTTC. This sequence encodes CAARGTSGTPEAREQYF.

This sequence joins TRBV7-6 and TRBJ1-1, with D possibly matching TRBD1 (5 bases). Germline V gene sequence: CDR1 SGHVS, CDR2 FNYEAQ. This CDR3 has 14 residues. V was shortened by 8 bases and J by 6 bases, with 19 bases between the two germline ends. The CDR3 nucleotides read TGTGCCAGCCGCCCGGGGGAATCAATGGCTGAAGCTTTCTTT. Protein sequence: CASRPGESMAEAFF.

The chain recombines TRBV6-1 with TRBJ2-7; 9 nucleotides align to TRBD1. This CDR3 has 14 residues. The germline CDR1 and CDR2 sequences are MNHNS and SASEGT. After removal of 8 bases from V and 3 bases from J, the junction contained 8 bases not matched to a gene. The CDR3 nucleotides read TGTGCCAGCGATCCGGGACAGGGTAGCTACGAGCAGTACTTC. Its protein product is CASDPGQGSYEQYF.

The chain combines TRBV28 with TRBJ2-7; D remains unclear. Trimming shortened V by 3 bases and J by 5 bases, and 17 bases separated the two germline ends. Germline values: CDR1 MDHEN, CDR2 SYDVKM. This CDR3 has 15 amino acids. CDR3 protein: CASSFLSALGDEQYF. DNA of the CDR3: TGTGCCAGCAGTTTTCTCAGCGCCTTAGGCGACGAGCAGTACTTC.

The CDR3: CASSEVGVNTEAFF. The DNA of the CDR3 is TGTGCCAGCAGTGAAGTAGGGGTAAACACTGAAGCTTTCTTT. The chain carries TRBV6-1 and TRBJ1-1; a weak D match, TRBD1 (5 bases). This CDR3 has 14 residues. Germline assignment: CDR1 MNHNS and CDR2 SASEGT. Trimming stripped 1 base from V and 2 bases from J, with 8 bases between.